A selection of T cell receptor beta chains follows, all from one sample in a study of blood T cell repertoires in COVID-19. Profiled with immunoSEQ multiplex PCR; TCRdb holds only in-frame clones, not every one. The table has 200,000 to 250,000 clones, around 85% seen once; the top ten hold around 6.5%. Material: peripheral blood. Source of these receptors: a man in his 60s with acute or convalescent COVID-19. Both conserved end residues are trimmed from each CDR3. A D gene is named only where the DNA matches it firmly.

TRBV9	TRBJ1-5	-	ASSVGSSNQPQH
TRBV28	TRBJ1-2	-	ASSPGGAAYGYT
TRBV3-1/TRBV3-2	TRBJ1-2	TRBD1	ASRSQGEPYGYT
TRBV5-1	TRBJ1-1	-	ASSWAGNTEAF
TRBV5-4	TRBJ2-1	TRBD2	ASSFASGYNEQF
TRBV7-8	TRBJ2-7	TRBD2	ASSPSLGEGRQY
TRBV15	TRBJ1-5	-	ATSRDRGYQPQH
TRBV28	TRBJ1-5	-	ASSSPGGAGQPQH
TRBV28	TRBJ1-5	-	AGKTGNSNQPQH
TRBV6-5	TRBJ2-2	-	ASRRDRAGTGELF
TRBV6-1	TRBJ2-2	TRBD2	ASSEASGEFFPELF
TRBV28	TRBJ1-1	TRBD1	ASSPNGQGGTEAF
TRBV11-3	TRBJ2-1	-	ASSLNTGMIDEQF
TRBV6-2/TRBV6-3	TRBJ2-7	TRBD1	ASSYDRDRGPGYEQY